One and the same sample provided the 10 T cell receptor beta chains below, sequenced in a study of shared clonotypes between healthy human individuals. Libraries were prepared by immunoSEQ multiplex PCR; TCRdb keeps only in-frame clonotypes and omits some of them. The sample lists some 1,400,000 clones; around 97% were seen once. Sequenced: naive CD4+ T cells sorted from blood. Indicated subset: CD45RA+ positively selected. The receptors come from a man aged 25-45 years in good health.

The chain employs TRBV28 and TRBJ1-1, with 7 bases lining up with TRBD1. The junction had 8 bases not matched to a gene; V was cut back by 4 bases and J by 0 bases. Per germline, CDR1 MDHEN and CDR2 SYDVKM. The CDR3 runs to 16 residues. This chain's CDR3 is CASSYTPGTVNTEAFF. As DNA, the CDR3 is TGTGCCAGCAGTTACACTCCCGGGACAGTGAACACTGAAGCTTTCTTT.

The chain recombines TRBV2 with TRBJ2-7; the D is unclear. The CDR3 length is 11 residues. Trimming stripped 6 bases from V and 5 bases from J, with 8 bases between. Looked up from germline, CDR1 is SNHLY and CDR2 is FYNNEI. The chain's CDR3 is CASSNTNEQYF. Written as DNA, the CDR3 is TGTGCCAGCAGCAACACAAACGAGCAGTACTTC. Complete variable domain (other parts from reference TRBV2 and TRBJ2-7): EPEVTQTPSHQVTQMGQEVILRCVPISNHLYFYWYRQILGQKVEFLVSFYNNEISEKSEIFDDQFSVERPDGSNFTLKIRSTKLEDSAMYFCASSNTNEQYFGPGTRLTVT.

Here the CDR3 DNA reads TGTGCCAGCAGTGAATTTGGACAGGGGTATGGCTACACCTTC. Translation: CASSEFGQGYGYTF. V is TRBV6-1 and J is TRBJ1-2, with TRBD1 matching over 9 bases. Germline CDR1 is MNHNS and CDR2 is SASEGT. This CDR3 has 14 residues. The V gene end was trimmed by 2 bases and the J gene end by 5 bases; junction bases not matched to a gene: 3.

This clone is a singleton in its sample. The V call is TRBV7-3, the J call TRBJ2-2; 11 bases line up with TRBD2. The CDR3 has 18 amino acids. After removal of 3 bases from V and 5 bases from J, the junction contained 11 bases not matched to a gene. Germline CDR1 SGHTA, CDR2 FQGTGA. CDR3 sequence (DNA): TGTGCCAGCAGCTTCCGGGGAGATAGCGGGAGGGGAACCGGGGAGCTGTTTTTT. Amino acids: CASSFRGDSGRGTGELFF.

V gene TRBV9 combines with J gene TRBJ2-1, with 11 positions matching TRBD1. Unmatched junction bases numbered 9, after V lost 4 bases and J lost 3 bases. The CDR3 is 17 amino acids. Looked up from germline, CDR1 is SGDLS and CDR2 is YYNGEE. The CDR3 coding sequence is TGTGCCAGCAGCAAAATTCCGGGACAGGGGGTCTACAATGAGCAGTTCTTC. As protein: CASSKIPGQGVYNEQFF.

This chain links TRBV25-1 with TRBJ2-6; tentative D call: TRBD2 (6 bases). This CDR3 has 13 residues. Germline loops: CDR1 MGHDK, CDR2 SYGVNS. V was cut by 4 bases and J by 10 bases, with 11 bases left in between. The CDR3 sequence is CASSASGRNVLTF. The DNA for the CDR3 is TGTGCCAGCAGTGCCTCAGGGAGGAACGTCCTGACTTTC.

V usage is TRBV10-2 and J usage is TRBJ2-7; D gene uncertain. The V end lost 3 bases, the J end lost 0 bases, and 9 bases lay between the germline ends. The CDR3 is 14 amino acids. Germline values: CDR1 WSHSY, CDR2 SAAADI. The CDR3 DNA reads as TGCGCCAGCAGTGACACACGCCTCTCCTACGAGCAGTACTTC. Its translation is CASSDTRLSYEQYF.

This chain connects TRBV7-9 to TRBJ1-5; tentatively, D is TRBD1 (6 bases). The V gene's germline CDR1 is SEHNR and CDR2 FQNEAQ (reference sequence). The CDR3 is 16 amino acids. Between the trimmed V and J ends, which lost 5 bases and 1 base, there was a span of 15 bases. The CDR3 sequence is CASSPTGSVSNQPQHF. The CDR3 DNA reads as TGTGCCAGCAGCCCCACAGGGTCGGTGAGCAATCAGCCCCAGCATTTT. The full variable domain, its missing parts supplied by reference TRBV7-9 and TRBJ1-5, is DTGVSQNPRHKITKRGQNVTFRCDPISEHNRLYWYRQTLGQGPEFLTYFQNEAQLEKSRLLSDRFSAERPKGSFSTLEIQRTEQGDSAMYLCASSPTGSVSNQPQHFGDGTRLSIL.

The chain has TRBV18 and TRBJ2-4; a weak D match, TRBD1 (6 bases). The CDR3 is made up of 14 amino acids. CDR1 is KGHSH and CDR2 is LQKENI in the germline V gene. Between the trimmed V and J ends, which lost 6 bases and 3 bases, there was a span of 12 bases. The CDR3 bases are TGTGCCAGCTCGATCCGGACAGACAAAAACATTCAGTACTTC. It is translated as CASSIRTDKNIQYF.

The CDR3 DNA sequence: TGCGCCAGCAGCCTCCGGACAGACTACGAGCAGTACTTC. It translates to CASSLRTDYEQYF. The rearrangement joins TRBV5-1 to TRBJ2-7, with D perhaps matching TRBD1 (6 bases). The CDR3 extends over 13 amino acids. V shed 4 bases and J shed 3 bases, with 11 bases lying between them. The germline gives CDR1 SGHRS, CDR2 YFSETQ.